The 10 T cell receptor beta chains reported below all come from one sample, sequenced in a study of liver allograft versus peripheral blood T cells. Study summary: Comparisons were made between T cell receptor repertoires found in transplanted livers and those circulating in recipients' peripheral blood.

Each CDR3 protein is one row after TCRdb ran MiXCR on the reads. There are fewer than 9,500 distinct CDR3 sequences in the sample; approximately 15% occur only once, and 1.8% lies in the top ten. The receptors originated from a human patient who had a liver transplant. Some T cells may be graft donor cells.

V gene TRBV9 combines with J gene TRBJ1-2; D might be TRBD1 (6 bases). Per the germline V gene, CDR1 is SGDLS and CDR2 is YYNGEE. The CDR3 contains 15 residues. V lost 5 bases to trimming and J lost 0 bases, with 14 bases between them. The CDR3 DNA follows: TGTGCCAGCAGAAGAGGACAGACAGCTAACTATGGCTACACCTTC. Translation gives CASRRGQTANYGYTF.

This clonotype is medium-sized within its sample. The V call is TRBV30, the J call TRBJ1-2; no clear D. The CDR3 has 16 residues. The ends were cut back, 3 bases at V and 2 bases at J, with 19 bases in the middle. Germline values: CDR1 GTSNPN, CDR2 SVGIG (reference sequence). CDR3 nucleotide sequence: TGTGCCTGGAGGACCTTATCCCGTGATACCAACTATGGCTACACCTTC. The encoded protein is CAWRTLSRDTNYGYTF.

This clonotype was seen a few times. The chain links TRBV12-3 or TRBV12-4 to TRBJ1-6; D gene unclear. Deletions cut 3 bases from V and 7 bases from J, with 13 bases between. This CDR3 contains 15 residues. CDR3 residues: CASSLVGGKNSPLHF. CDR3 nucleotide sequence: TGTGCCAGCAGTTTGGTGGGCGGAAAGAATTCACCCCTCCACTTT.

The chain has TRBV20-1 and TRBJ2-1, with 8 bases aligning to TRBD1. The CDR3 sequence is 13 residues long. V was clipped by 4 bases and J by 5 bases; unmatched bases: 4. Germline assignment: CDR1 DFQATT and CDR2 SNEGSKA (reference sequence). CDR3 coding DNA: TGCAGTGCTATGTCGGACAGGGACAATGAGCAGTTCTTC. Translation: CSAMSDRDNEQFF.

By frequency in the sample, this clonotype is medium-sized. J is TRBJ1-4 and V is TRBV5-4; 7 nucleotides match TRBD1. This CDR3 region has 14 residues. V was pared by 3 bases and J by 3 bases, with 2 bases of the junction left unmatched. Germline V gene data show CDR1 as SGHNT and CDR2 as YYREEE (reference sequence). CDR3 DNA: TGTGCCAGCAGCTCGGGACAGCCTAATGAAAAACTGTTTTTT. Translation gives CASSSGQPNEKLFF. Looking up the rest from reference TRBV5-4 and TRBJ1-4 gives the full variable domain: ETGVTQSPTHLIKTRGQQVTLRCSSQSGHNTVSWYQQALGQGPQFIFQYYREEENGRGNFPPRFSGLQFPNYSSELNVNALELDDSALYLCASSSGQPNEKLFFGSGTQLSVL.

Within the sample, this clonotype is medium-sized (0.01 to 0.1%). The gene calls are TRBV29-1 and TRBJ1-2; the match to TRBD1 covers 9 bases. The germline gives CDR1 SQVTM, CDR2 ANQGSEA. V shed 4 bases, J shed 6 bases, and the junction held 6 bases outside the gene matches. CDR3 length: 13 residues. The CDR3 reads CSVVGTGLDGYTF. DNA of the CDR3: TGCAGCGTTGTTGGGACAGGGTTGGATGGCTACACCTTC.

At least ten counts were recorded for this clonotype. This chain joins TRBV9 and TRBJ2-7; D possibly corresponds to TRBD1 (6 bases). Germline-derived CDR1 and CDR2 are SGDLS and YYNGEE. This CDR3 comprises 18 residues. CDR3 loop: CQEQGKGQGKGSSYEQYF. CDR3 DNA sequence: TGTCAGGAACAGGGAAAGGGTCAGGGAAAGGGTAGCTCCTACGAGCAGTACTTC.

This clonotype was picked up many times. The gene calls are TRBV19 and TRBJ2-2, with a tentative D call TRBD2 (5 bases). This CDR3 has 15 amino acids. V was clipped by 0 bases and J by 6 bases, with 11 bases between them. Germline CDR1 and CDR2: LNHDA and SQIVND (reference sequence). The CDR3 DNA reads as TGTGCCAGTAGTATAGAGGGGAGAACGGCCGGGGAGCTGTTTTTT. Its protein product is CASSIEGRTAGELFF.

The table lists this clonotype with many counts. The chain couples TRBV19 to TRBJ1-3, with D perhaps TRBD1 (5 bases). The germline V gene has CDR1 LNHDA and CDR2 SQIVND (reference sequence). The CDR3 loop spans 15 amino acids. Trimming pared 5 bases from V and 0 bases from J, leaving 11 bases between. The CDR3 sequence: CASSGGTLSGNTIYF. DNA for the CDR3: TGTGCCAGTAGTGGCGGGACCCTCTCTGGAAACACCATATATTTT.

The sample holds a few counts of this clonotype. V and J are TRBV19 and TRBJ2-7; TRBD1 matches 9 bases. Per germline, CDR1 LNHDA and CDR2 SQIVND (reference sequence). The CDR3 spans 13 residues. V shed 5 bases and J 4 bases; nucleotides not matched to a gene: 3. In DNA form, the CDR3 reads TGTGCCAGTAGTGTCGGACAGGGGTACGAGCAGTACTTC. Translated: CASSVGQGYEQYF.